This is a list of T cell receptor beta chains from one sample in a study of blood T cell repertoires in COVID-19. Profiled with immunoSEQ multiplex PCR; TCRdb holds only in-frame clones, not every one. Found here are under 250,000 clones, around four fifths of them singletons; the top ten hold around 8.1%. The sequenced material came from peripheral blood. These receptors were collected from a man in his forties with active or convalescent COVID-19. The CDR3 runs from the conserved cysteine through the conserved F or W. The order of the fields is D gene, J gene, clone size, V gene, CDR3 protein, CDR3 DNA. A D gene is named only where the DNA matches it firmly. Clone size is not always given. Where it is, it says once, few, many or a class for expanded clones.

>.|TRBJ1-2|.|TRBV27
CASSPTRTINYGYTF
TGTGCCAGCAGTCCGACACGCACAATTAACTATGGCTACACCTTC
>.|TRBJ1-5|many|TRBV7-2
CASSLANSQPQHF
TGTGCCAGCAGCTTAGCGAATAGTCAGCCCCAGCATTTT
>.|TRBJ2-2|.|TRBV27
CASGRTTTGELFF
TGTGCCAGCGGCCGAACAACCACCGGGGAGCTGTTTTTT
>.|TRBJ1-2|.|TRBV5-1
CASSLDGAERNGYTF
TGCGCCAGCAGCTTGGATGGGGCAGAAAGAAATGGCTACACCTTC
>TRBD1|TRBJ1-1|.|TRBV9
CASSATGQANTEAFF
TGTGCCAGCAGCGCAACGGGACAGGCGAACACTGAAGCTTTCTTT
>.|TRBJ1-3|.|TRBV19
CASSTHRRTPRGNTIYF
TGTGCCAGTAGTACTCACCGACGGACCCCGCGCGGGAACACCATATATTTT
>.|TRBJ2-1|once|TRBV5-1
CASSQTALAYNEQFF
TGCGCCAGCAGCCAGACAGCTTTAGCCTACAATGAGCAGTTCTTC
>TRBD2|TRBJ2-5|medium-sized|TRBV7-2
CASSTRLAGQETQYF
TGTGCCAGCAGCACCAGACTAGCGGGGCAAGAGACCCAGTACTTC
>.|TRBJ1-4|once|TRBV6-5
CASSLQGKLFF
TGTGCCAGCAGTCTACAGGGAAAACTGTTTTTT
>.|TRBJ2-3|.|TRBV27
CASSPRGLLTDTQYF
TGTGCCAGCAGTCCCCGAGGCCTTCTCACAGATACGCAGTATTTT
>.|TRBJ1-4|.|TRBV3-1/TRBV3-2
CASSQDPGATNEKLFF
TGTGCCAGCAGCCAAGATCCGGGTGCAACTAATGAAAAACTGTTTTTT
>TRBD2|TRBJ2-5|.|TRBV3-1/TRBV3-2
CASSLPSGSQTQYF
TGTGCCAGCAGCCTCCCTAGCGGGAGTCAGACCCAGTACTTC
>.|TRBJ1-1|.|TRBV30
CAWSGAGETEAFF
TGTGCCTGGAGTGGTGCAGGGGAGACTGAAGCTTTCTTT
>TRBD1|TRBJ2-5|.|TRBV19
CASSLDRVQGETQYF
TGTGCCAGTAGTCTGGACAGGGTGCAGGGGGAGACCCAGTACTTC
>TRBD1|TRBJ1-5|.|TRBV20-1
CSASTDRGQNSNQPQHF
TGCAGTGCCAGTACGGACAGGGGTCAAAATAGCAATCAGCCCCAGCATTTT
>TRBD1|TRBJ2-3|once|TRBV11-2
CASSLSWLQGGTDTQYF
TGTGCCAGCAGCTTATCCTGGCTACAGGGGGGCACAGATACGCAGTATTTT
>TRBD2|TRBJ2-7|many|TRBV5-4
CASSPGTSGGPYEQYF
TGTGCCAGCAGCCCGGGGACTAGCGGGGGGCCCTACGAGCAGTACTTC
>TRBD1|TRBJ1-2|once|TRBV27
CATGGTGGSVVDGYTF
TGTGCCACCGGCGGGACAGGGGGCTCAGTAGTGGATGGCTACACCTTC
>.|TRBJ1-3|few|TRBV30
CAWTLGQGNTIYF
TGTGCCTGGACCCTCGGACAGGGAAACACCATATATTTT
>TRBD1|TRBJ2-1|.|TRBV6-1
CASSAFPGTGYNEQFF
TGTGCCAGCAGTGCGTTCCCCGGGACAGGTTACAATGAGCAGTTCTTC
>.|TRBJ2-2|few|TRBV5-8
CASRLPGSNTGELFF
TGTGCCAGCAGATTGCCGGGGTCTAACACCGGGGAGCTGTTTTTT
>TRBD1|TRBJ1-2|once|TRBV29-1
CSVRSAGRTGTYGYTF
TGCAGCGTCCGCTCAGCAGGGAGGACAGGGACCTATGGCTACACCTTC
>.|TRBJ1-3|.|TRBV5-4
CASSQQGPLSGNTIYF
TGTGCCAGCAGCCAACAGGGTCCCCTCTCTGGAAACACCATATATTTT
>TRBD1|TRBJ2-2|.|TRBV24-1
CATWGQGARTGELFF
TGTGCCACCTGGGGACAGGGGGCGCGTACCGGGGAGCTGTTTTTT